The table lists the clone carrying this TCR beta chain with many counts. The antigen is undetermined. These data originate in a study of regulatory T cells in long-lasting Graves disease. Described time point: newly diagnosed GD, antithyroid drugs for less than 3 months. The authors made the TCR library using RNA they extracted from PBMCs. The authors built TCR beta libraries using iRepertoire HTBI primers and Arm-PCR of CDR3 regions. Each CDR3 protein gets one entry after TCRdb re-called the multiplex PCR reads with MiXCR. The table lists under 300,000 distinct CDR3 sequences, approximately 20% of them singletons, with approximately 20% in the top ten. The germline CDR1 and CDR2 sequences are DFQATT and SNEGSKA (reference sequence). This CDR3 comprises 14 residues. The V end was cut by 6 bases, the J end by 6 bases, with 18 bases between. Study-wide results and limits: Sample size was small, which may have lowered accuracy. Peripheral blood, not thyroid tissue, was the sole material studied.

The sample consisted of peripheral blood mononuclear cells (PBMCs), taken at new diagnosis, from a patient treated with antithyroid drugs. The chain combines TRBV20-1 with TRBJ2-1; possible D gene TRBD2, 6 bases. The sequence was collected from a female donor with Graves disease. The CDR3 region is CSACLAGPGNEQFF. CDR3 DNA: TGCAGTGCGTGCCTGGCGGGGCCGGGCAATGAGCAGTTCTTC.